What follows are 16 T cell receptor beta chains derived from one specimen sequenced in a study of blood T cells in healthy people across ages. Using a J-beta primer mix together with a sample-barcoded 5' primer, a second PCR was run for roughly 6 to 12 cycles. Using its own MiXCR run on the 5' RACE reads, TCRdb lists one record per CDR3 protein. Among about 1,500,000 distinct CDR3 sequences listed, 28% were seen once. The sequenced material came from blood. The receptor set was obtained from a woman aged 30 to 39 in good health.

This clonotype was counted only a few times. The chain uses TRBV20-1 and TRBJ1-2; 9 bases are a match to TRBD1. There are 14 residues in the CDR3. Germline V gene data show CDR1 as DFQATT and CDR2 as SNEGSKA (reference sequence). The J segment lost 7 bases and the V segment lost 0 bases, leaving 6 bases of the junction unmatched. The CDR3 sequence: CSARDFTGGGGYTF. The CDR3 nucleotides are TGCAGTGCTAGAGATTTTACAGGGGGCGGTGGCTACACCTTC.

The chain joins TRBV7-2 to TRBJ1-1, with D hard to call. Per germline, CDR1 SGHTA and CDR2 FQGNSA. V lost 2 bases and J lost 0, with 7 bases in between. The CDR3 length is 14 residues. CDR3 nucleotides: TGTGCCAGCAGCTTAAATAGAATGAACACTGAAGCTTTCTTT. Its protein product is CASSLNRMNTEAFF.

Ten or more counts support this clonotype. V usage is TRBV6-2 or TRBV6-3 and J usage is TRBJ2-7, with TRBD1 matching over 8 bases. There are 13 residues in the CDR3. Trimming removed 8 bases from V and 3 bases from J; junction bases left unmatched: 6. CDR1 is MNHEY, CDR2 SVGEGT, per germline. CDR3 sequence reads: CASRGQAGYEQYF. CDR3 DNA: TGTGCCAGCCGGGGACAGGCGGGCTACGAGCAGTACTTC.

V gene TRBV5-1 combines with J gene TRBJ2-7; D uncertain. The ends were cut back, 0 bases at V and 5 bases at J, with 12 bases in the middle. This CDR3 region has 14 residues. Per the germline V gene, CDR1 is SGHRS and CDR2 is YFSETQ. The CDR3 is CASSLVMAGNEQYF. The CDR3 DNA is TGCGCCAGCAGCTTGGTGATGGCTGGGAACGAGCAGTACTTC.

V usage is TRBV2 and J usage is TRBJ2-5; TRBD2 is a possible D gene (5 bases). The last part of the DNA fits TRBJ2-7 better; the J call may be wrong. The CDR3 contains 14 residues. CDR1 SNHLY and CDR2 FYNNEI come from the germline V gene. CDR3 in DNA: TGTGCCAGCAGTGAAACTAGTTCCGTCCACGAGCAGTACTTC. Translated, it gives CASSETSSVHEQYF.

The rearrangement uses TRBV5-5 and TRBJ2-7, with TRBD2 as a possible D gene (6 bases). Germline loops: CDR1 SGHKS, CDR2 YYEKEE (reference sequence). The V end was cut by 0 bases, the J end by 4 bases, with 17 bases between. The CDR3 is 16 residues long. CDR3 region: CASSLGPPGAGYEQYF. The CDR3 DNA reads as TGTGCCAGCAGCTTGGGGCCTCCTGGGGCGGGGTACGAGCAGTACTTC.

This clonotype has only a few counts. The junction shows a germline mismatch at one end, possibly a read error. The chain has TRBV7-7 and TRBJ2-1; 10 bases align to TRBD2. From germline, CDR1 is SSHAT and CDR2 FNYEAQ (reference sequence). There are 15 residues in the CDR3. The CDR3 sequence is CTSSQRTSGYNEQFF. The CDR3 DNA reads TGTACCAGCAGCCAACGGACTAGCGGTTACAATGAGCAGTTCTTC. The whole variable domain, filled in from reference TRBV7-7 and TRBJ2-1, reads GAGVSQSPRYKVTKRGQDVTLRCDPISSHATLYWYQQALGQGPEFLTYFNYEAQPDKSGLPSDRFSAERPEGSISTLTIQRTEQRDSAMYRCTSSQRTSGYNEQFFGPGTRLTVL.

The sample holds many counts of this clonotype. The rearrangement links TRBV5-1 to TRBJ2-4, with D maybe TRBD1 (6 bases). The CDR3 totals 14 residues. Trimming took 0 bases from V and 8 from J, leaving 12 bases between them. The germline gives CDR1 SGHRS, CDR2 YFSETQ. The CDR3, as DNA: TGCGCCAGCAGCTTGGGACGGGACATTGACATTCAGTACTTC. It yields the protein CASSLGRDIDIQYF.

The V and J genes are TRBV4-2 and TRBJ1-1, with D tentatively TRBD1 (5 bases). V lost 0 bases and J lost 8, with 10 bases in between. The CDR3 spans 13 residues. Per germline, CDR1 LGHNA and CDR2 YNFKEQ. This CDR3 reads CASSQDPGGEAFF. For the CDR3, the DNA is TGTGCCAGCAGCCAAGATCCGGGGGGAGAAGCTTTCTTT.

This clonotype was detected only a few times. The chain recombines TRBV5-1 with TRBJ2-1; D may be TRBD1 (6 bases). The germline V gene encodes CDR1 SGHRS and CDR2 YFSETQ. The CDR3 has 15 amino acids. Trimming pared 3 bases from V and 10 bases from J, leaving 20 bases between. CDR3 loop: CASSSGQRGLTEQFF. CDR3 DNA sequence: TGCGCCAGCAGCTCTGGACAGAGGGGATTAACCGAGCAGTTCTTC.

The chain recombines TRBV28 with TRBJ2-7; TRBD1 is a possible D gene (6 bases). Germline V gene lookup returns CDR1 MDHEN and CDR2 SYDVKM. V dropped 5 bases and J dropped 3 bases, with 14 bases sitting between them. The CDR3 spans 14 residues. CDR3 coding DNA: TGTGCCAGCAGTCCGATCCCGGACAGCTACGAGCAGTACTTC. Translated: CASSPIPDSYEQYF. The complete variable domain, with remaining parts taken from reference TRBV28 and TRBJ2-7, reads DVKVTQSSRYLVKRTGEKVFLECVQDMDHENMFWYRQDPGLGLRLIYFSYDVKMKEKGDIPEGYSVSREKKERFSLILESASTNQTSMYLCASSPIPDSYEQYFGPGTRLTVT.

V usage is TRBV27 and J usage is TRBJ2-3; TRBD2 might be the D (5 bases). CDR3 length equals 16 residues. The germline CDR1 and CDR2 sequences are MNHEY and SMNVEV (reference sequence). With 6 bases removed from V and 0 bases from J, the gap between germline ends came to 16 bases. For the CDR3, the DNA is TGTGCCAGCAGCGGACTGATCCTCCGCAGCACAGATACGCAGTATTTT. As protein: CASSGLILRSTDTQYF.

V and J are TRBV5-1 and TRBJ2-7, with a tentative D call TRBD1 (6 bases). The CDR3 covers 16 residues. CDR1 and CDR2 from the germline V gene are SGHRS and YFSETQ. V lost 3 bases, J lost 2 bases, and 18 bases lay in between. CDR3 protein: CASSSEKGGSAYEQYF. CDR3 in DNA: TGCGCCAGCAGCTCCGAAAAAGGGGGTTCCGCCTACGAGCAGTACTTC.

This clonotype was recorded at least ten times. The CDR3 protein is CSVGRETADTQYF. Here the CDR3 DNA reads TGCAGCGTTGGTCGCGAGACCGCAGATACGCAGTATTTT. The rearrangement links TRBV29-1 to TRBJ2-3, with no clear D. V was shortened by 4 bases and J by 4 bases, with 12 bases between the two germline ends. CDR3 size: 13 residues. Germline assignment: CDR1 SQVTM and CDR2 ANQGSEA.

The rearrangement joins TRBV20-1 to TRBJ2-3; 10 bases agree with TRBD2. Germline V gene lookup returns CDR1 DFQATT and CDR2 SNEGSKA (reference sequence). Trimming took 6 bases from V and 7 from J; bases not matched to a gene: 13. The CDR3 length is 15 residues. CDR3 region: CSAVERGGPSNTQYF. The CDR3 nucleotides are TGCAGTGCAGTCGAGCGGGGGGGCCCTAGTAATACGCAGTATTTT.

This clonotype was seen only a few times. V gene TRBV20-1 combines with J gene TRBJ2-1; D not certain. This CDR3 has 14 amino acids. V was clipped by 3 bases and J by 0 bases, with 9 bases between them. Germline CDR1 is DFQATT and CDR2 is SNEGSKA (reference sequence). The CDR3 nucleotides are TGCAGTGCTAGGGGTCCGAGCTCCTACAATGAGCAGTTCTTC. Its translation is CSARGPSSYNEQFF.